The TCR beta chain under discussion was sequenced for a study of T cells expressing NK-cell markers. Study details: Underlying the TCR beta repertoires were sorted CD3+CD56+NKG2C+, CD3+CD56+NKG2C- and CD3+CD56-NKG2C+ T cells. The study, taken as a whole, reports: A handful of donors showed these clonotypes also leading the CD3+CD56-NKG2C+ fraction. The study found dominant NKG2C+ clonotypes at roughly 1.0-7.0% of CD8+ T cells in about six donors.

In germline, CDR1 is MNHEY, CDR2 SVGAGI. The CDR3 consists of 14 residues. With regard to this clonotype: Its target is unknown.

As the method of synthesis, 5'RACE template switching with UMIs yielded TCR beta cDNA. TCRdb reprocessed the 5' RACE reads and reports one entry per CDR3 protein, with no DNA. Reported are approximately 440,000 distinct CDR3 sequences; the ten largest clones contain around 1.4%. The sequence was collected from a woman between 50 and 59 years old in good health. The sample consisted of blood T cells: a sorted CD56 or NKG2C T cell subset, CD4+ or CD8+ T cells, or bulk PBMC T cells (not recorded which). The chain carries TRBV6-5 and TRBJ1-1; TCRdb names TRBD1, which stays unverified in the absence of DNA. The chain's CDR3 is CASSRRDSRLGAFF.